Described below is a single T cell receptor (beta chain) sequence and its context. Its specificity is not known. Sequencing was performed with immunoSEQ multiplex PCR; in TCRdb, only in-frame clones are kept and a portion is missing. The sample contains approximately 32,000 clones, around 82% of which appear only once. All the patients suffered relapse after autologous stem cell transplantation, and brentuximab vedotin exposure differed. This CDR3 contains 17 residues. Germline V gives CDR1 SGHRS, CDR2 YFSETQ. Trimming removed 2 bases from V and 4 bases from J; junction bases left unmatched: 9. These data come from a study of PD-1 blockade in classical Hodgkin lymphoma. Study outcomes and limitations: Individuals who commenced nivolumab within less than 1 year of ASCT were excluded.

The TCR comes from a human donor with classical Hodgkin lymphoma. The source was peripheral blood mononuclear cells (PBMCs), collected at baseline. V is TRBV5-1 and J is TRBJ1-6; 7 nucleotides agree with TRBD1. The CDR3 region is CASSLHLGQAYNSPLHF. CDR3 DNA: TGCGCCAGCAGCTTACACCTCGGACAGGCTTATAATTCACCCCTCCACTTT.